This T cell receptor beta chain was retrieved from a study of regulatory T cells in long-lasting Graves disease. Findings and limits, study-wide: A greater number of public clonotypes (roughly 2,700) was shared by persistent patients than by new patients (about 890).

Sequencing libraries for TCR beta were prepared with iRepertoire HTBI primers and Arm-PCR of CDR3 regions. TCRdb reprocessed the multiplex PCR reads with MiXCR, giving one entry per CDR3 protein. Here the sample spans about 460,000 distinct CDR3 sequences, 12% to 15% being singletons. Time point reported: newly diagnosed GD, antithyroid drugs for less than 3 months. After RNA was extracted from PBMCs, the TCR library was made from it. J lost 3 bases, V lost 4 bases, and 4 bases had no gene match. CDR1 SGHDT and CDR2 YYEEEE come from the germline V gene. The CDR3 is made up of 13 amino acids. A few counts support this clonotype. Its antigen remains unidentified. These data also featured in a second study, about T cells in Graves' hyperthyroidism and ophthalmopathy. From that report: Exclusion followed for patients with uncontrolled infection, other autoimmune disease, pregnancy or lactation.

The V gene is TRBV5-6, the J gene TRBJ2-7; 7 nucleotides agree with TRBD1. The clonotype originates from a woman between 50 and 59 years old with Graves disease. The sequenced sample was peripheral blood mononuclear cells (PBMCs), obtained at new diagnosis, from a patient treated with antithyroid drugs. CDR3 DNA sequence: TGTGCCAGCAGCCCGGGACAGTTCTACGAGCAGTACTTC. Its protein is CASSPGQFYEQYF.